The entry below gives a single T cell receptor (beta chain) sequence along with its context. Its target is not known. The CDR3 length is 16 residues. CDR1 is SGHRS and CDR2 is YFSETQ in the germline V gene. Trimming pared 4 bases from V and 1 base from J, leaving 16 bases between. Profiling relied on immunoSEQ multiplex PCR, and the TCRdb table lists in-frame clones only, not all of them. The sample contains about 500 clones, about 66% of which appear only once. Responder and stimulator cells in the mixed lymphocyte reaction were cultured together for around 6 days at 37°C. CFSE-stained responder and Violet Dye-stained stimulator PBMCs were mixed 1:1. This entry belongs to a study of siplizumab effects on memory and regulatory T cells. Whole-study findings and limits: Proliferating siplizumab-cultured Tregs lacked confirmed suppressive function.

The source of this sequence is a human donor in good health; the cells came from an allogeneic mixed lymphocyte reaction. The sample was CFSE-low (dividing) CD4+ T cells sorted from an allogeneic mixed lymphocyte reaction. The chain uses TRBV5-1 and TRBJ2-3; tentatively, D is TRBD1 or TRBD2 (5 bases each). The CDR3 DNA sequence: TGCGCCAGCAGCCCCCTAGAGGGACGGGGCACAGATACGCAGTATTTT. Translated, it gives CASSPLEGRGTDTQYF.